This T cell receptor beta chain was obtained from a study of PD-1 blockade in classical Hodgkin lymphoma. Study observations and caveats: The repertoire differences lack a defined cause, possibly disease activity or prior therapy.

J was trimmed by 2 bases and V by 5 bases; bases with no gene match: 8. The CDR3 is made up of 15 amino acids. This clone came up once. Its target is not known. Method: immunoSEQ multiplex PCR; TCRdb's copy keeps in-frame clones and lacks some. The top ten hold approximately 0.81% of the sample, which has tens of thousands of clones, about 88% seen once. Time point described: cycle 4 day 1 (C4D1), after more than 5 weeks of nivolumab. All patients relapsed after autologous stem cell transplantation, and brentuximab vedotin exposure varied. Researchers report purifying CD4+ T cells from thawed PBMCs by magnetic negative selection.

The sequencing here drew on CD4+ T cells from blood, taken before the fourth cycle of nivolumab. The chain has TRBV5-7 and TRBJ2-7; 9 nucleotides align to TRBD2. TRBV5-7 is known as an ORF, though its function is uncertain. This TCR was sampled from a human donor with classical Hodgkin lymphoma. The CDR3 region is CASSFSGGQTYEQYF. Here the CDR3 DNA reads TGTGCCAGCAGTTTTAGCGGGGGCCAAACCTACGAGCAGTACTTC.